Detailed here is one T cell receptor (beta chain). V lost 5 bases, J lost 2 bases, and 24 bases lay in between. Germline V gene data show CDR1 as SEHNR and CDR2 as FQNEAQ (reference sequence). This CDR3 has 18 residues. The data are from a study of shared clonotypes between healthy human individuals. At the level of the study: CD4 naive cells filled three plates per donor, CD4 memory three, CD8 naive two and CD8 memory one.

Naivety among CD8 cells was defined by CD45RO negativity and positive CCR7 selection, thereby excluding terminally differentiated effector memory CD45RA+ cells. Data came from immunoSEQ multiplex PCR; TCRdb stores just in-frame clones and leaves some out. The sample has hundreds of thousands of clones; around 96% are singletons. The specimen sequenced was naive CD8+ T cells sorted from blood. This clonotype originated in a woman between 25 and 40 years old in good health. V and J are TRBV7-9 and TRBJ2-5, with D possibly being TRBD1 (5 bases). The CDR3 loop reads CASSQSSQGPTPQETQYF. CDR3 DNA: TGTGCCAGCAGCCAAAGTAGTCAGGGCCCTACGCCACAAGAGACCCAGTACTTC. Together with reference TRBV7-9 and TRBJ2-5, the CDR3 gives the full variable domain: DTGVSQNPRHKITKRGQNVTFRCDPISEHNRLYWYRQTLGQGPEFLTYFQNEAQLEKSRLLSDRFSAERPKGSFSTLEIQRTEQGDSAMYLCASSQSSQGPTPQETQYFGPGTRLLVL.